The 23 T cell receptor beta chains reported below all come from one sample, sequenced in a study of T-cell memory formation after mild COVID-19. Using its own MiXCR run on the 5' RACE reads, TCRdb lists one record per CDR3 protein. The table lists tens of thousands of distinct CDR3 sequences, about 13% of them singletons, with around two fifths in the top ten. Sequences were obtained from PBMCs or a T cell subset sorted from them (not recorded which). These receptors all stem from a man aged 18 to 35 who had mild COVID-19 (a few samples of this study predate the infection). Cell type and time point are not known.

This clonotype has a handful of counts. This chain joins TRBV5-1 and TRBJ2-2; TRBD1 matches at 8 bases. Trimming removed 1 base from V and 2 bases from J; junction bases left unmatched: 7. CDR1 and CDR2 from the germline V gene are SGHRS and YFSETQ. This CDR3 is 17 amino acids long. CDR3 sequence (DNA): TGCGCCAGCAGCTTGACCCTGACAGGGGCCAACACCGGGGAGCTGTTTTTT. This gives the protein CASSLTLTGANTGELFF.

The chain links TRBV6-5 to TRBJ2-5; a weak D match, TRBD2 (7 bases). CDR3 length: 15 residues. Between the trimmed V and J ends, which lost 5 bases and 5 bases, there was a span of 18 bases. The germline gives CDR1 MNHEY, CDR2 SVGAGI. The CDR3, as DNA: TGTGCCAGCAGTACCTCTTGGGGGGGCCAGGAGACCCAGTACTTC. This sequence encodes CASSTSWGGQETQYF.

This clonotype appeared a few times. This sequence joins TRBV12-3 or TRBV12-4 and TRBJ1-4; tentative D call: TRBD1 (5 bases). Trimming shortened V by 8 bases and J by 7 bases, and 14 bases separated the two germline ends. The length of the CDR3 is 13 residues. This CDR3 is CASRHGQGEKLFF. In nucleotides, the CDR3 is TGTGCCAGCCGCCATGGCCAGGGTGAAAAACTGTTTTTT.

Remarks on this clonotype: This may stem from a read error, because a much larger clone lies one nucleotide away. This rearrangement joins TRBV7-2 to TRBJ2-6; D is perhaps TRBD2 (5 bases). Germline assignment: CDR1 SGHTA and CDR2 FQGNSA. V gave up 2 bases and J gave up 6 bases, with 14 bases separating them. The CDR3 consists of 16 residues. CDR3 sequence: CASSLTPGSTANVLTF. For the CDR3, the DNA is TGTGCCAGCAGCTTAACCCCGGGAAGTACGGCCAACGTCCTGACTTTC.

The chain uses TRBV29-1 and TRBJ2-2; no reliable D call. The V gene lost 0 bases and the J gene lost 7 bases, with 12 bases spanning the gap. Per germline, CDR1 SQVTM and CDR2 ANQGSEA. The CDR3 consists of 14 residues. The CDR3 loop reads CSVEDLGLNGELFF. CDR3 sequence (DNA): TGCAGCGTTGAAGATCTGGGGTTAAACGGGGAGCTGTTTTTT.

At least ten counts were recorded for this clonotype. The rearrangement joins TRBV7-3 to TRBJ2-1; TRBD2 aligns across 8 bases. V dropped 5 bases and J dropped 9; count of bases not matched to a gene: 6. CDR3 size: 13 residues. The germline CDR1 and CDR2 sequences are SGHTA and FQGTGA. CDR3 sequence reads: CASSPGTRSEQFF. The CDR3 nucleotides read TGTGCCAGCAGCCCCGGGACTAGGAGTGAGCAGTTCTTC.

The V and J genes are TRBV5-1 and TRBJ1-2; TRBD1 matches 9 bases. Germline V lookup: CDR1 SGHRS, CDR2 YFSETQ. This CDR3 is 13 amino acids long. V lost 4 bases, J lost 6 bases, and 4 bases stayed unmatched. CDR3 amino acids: CASSLGTGNGYTF. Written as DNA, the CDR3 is TGCGCCAGCAGCCTCGGGACAGGGAATGGCTACACCTTC.

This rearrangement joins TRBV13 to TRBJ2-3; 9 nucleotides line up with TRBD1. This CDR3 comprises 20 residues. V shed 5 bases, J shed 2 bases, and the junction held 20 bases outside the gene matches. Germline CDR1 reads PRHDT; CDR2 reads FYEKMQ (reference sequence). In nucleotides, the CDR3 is TGTGCCAGCAGCCTGCCCTCCCAGGACAGGGGACCACGTAACACAGATACGCAGTATTTT. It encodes CASSLPSQDRGPRNTDTQYF. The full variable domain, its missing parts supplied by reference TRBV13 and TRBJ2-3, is AAGVIQSPRHLIKEKRETATLKCYPIPRHDTVYWYQQGPGQDPQFLISFYEKMQSDKGSIPDRFSAQQFSDYHSELNMSSLELGDSALYFCASSLPSQDRGPRNTDTQYFGPGTRLTVL.

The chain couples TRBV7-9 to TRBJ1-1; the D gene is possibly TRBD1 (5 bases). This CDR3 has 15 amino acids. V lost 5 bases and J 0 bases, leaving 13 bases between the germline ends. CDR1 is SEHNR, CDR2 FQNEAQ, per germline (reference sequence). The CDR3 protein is CASSQMGGMNTEAFF. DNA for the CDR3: TGTGCCAGCAGCCAGATGGGGGGGATGAACACTGAAGCTTTCTTT. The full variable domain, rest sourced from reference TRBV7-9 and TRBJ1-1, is DTGVSQNPRHKITKRGQNVTFRCDPISEHNRLYWYRQTLGQGPEFLTYFQNEAQLEKSRLLSDRFSAERPKGSFSTLEIQRTEQGDSAMYLCASSQMGGMNTEAFFGQGTRLTVV.

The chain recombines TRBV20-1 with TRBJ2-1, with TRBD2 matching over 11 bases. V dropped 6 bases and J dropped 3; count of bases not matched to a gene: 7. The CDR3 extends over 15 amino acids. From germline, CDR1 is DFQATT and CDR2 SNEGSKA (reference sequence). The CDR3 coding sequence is TGCAGTGCCCCTCTAGCGGGGGGCAACTACAATGAGCAGTTCTTC. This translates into CSAPLAGGNYNEQFF.

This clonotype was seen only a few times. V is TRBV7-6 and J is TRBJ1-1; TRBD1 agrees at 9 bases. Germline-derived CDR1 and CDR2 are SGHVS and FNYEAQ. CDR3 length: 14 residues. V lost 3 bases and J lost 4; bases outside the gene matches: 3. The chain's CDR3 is CASSFGQGITEAFF. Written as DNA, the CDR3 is TGTGCCAGCAGCTTCGGACAGGGGATCACTGAAGCTTTCTTT. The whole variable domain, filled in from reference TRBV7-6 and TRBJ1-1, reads GAGVSQSPRYKVTKRGQDVALRCDPISGHVSLYWYRQALGQGPEFLTYFNYEAQQDKSGLPNDRFSAERPEGSISTLTIQRTEQRDSAMYRCASSFGQGITEAFFGQGTRLTVV.

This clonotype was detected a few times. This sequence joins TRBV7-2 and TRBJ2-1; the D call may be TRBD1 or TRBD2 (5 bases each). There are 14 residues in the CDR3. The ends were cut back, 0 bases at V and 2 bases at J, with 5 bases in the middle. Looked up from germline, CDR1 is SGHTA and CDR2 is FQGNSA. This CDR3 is CASSLAGAYNEQFF. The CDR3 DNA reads TGTGCCAGCAGCTTAGCGGGGGCCTACAATGAGCAGTTCTTC.

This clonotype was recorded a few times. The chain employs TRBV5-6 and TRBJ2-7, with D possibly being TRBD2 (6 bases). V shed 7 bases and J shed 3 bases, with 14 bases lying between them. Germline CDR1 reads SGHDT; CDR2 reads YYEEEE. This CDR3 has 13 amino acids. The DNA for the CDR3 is TGTGCCAGCGGGGACTCTAATTTCTACGAGCAGTACTTC. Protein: CASGDSNFYEQYF. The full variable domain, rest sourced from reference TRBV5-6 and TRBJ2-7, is DAGVTQSPTHLIKTRGQQVTLRCSPKSGHDTVSWYQQALGQGPQFIFQYYEEEERQRGNFPDRFSGHQFPNYSSELNVNALLLGDSALYLCASGDSNFYEQYFGPGTRLTVT.

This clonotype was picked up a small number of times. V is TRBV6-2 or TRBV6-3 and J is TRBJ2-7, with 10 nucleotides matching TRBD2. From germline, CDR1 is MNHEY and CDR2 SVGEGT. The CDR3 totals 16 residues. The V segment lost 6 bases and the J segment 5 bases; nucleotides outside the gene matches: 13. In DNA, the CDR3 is TGTGCCAGCAGAACAAACAGCGGGGGGGCTCCTAACGAGCAGTACGTC. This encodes CASRTNSGGAPNEQYV.

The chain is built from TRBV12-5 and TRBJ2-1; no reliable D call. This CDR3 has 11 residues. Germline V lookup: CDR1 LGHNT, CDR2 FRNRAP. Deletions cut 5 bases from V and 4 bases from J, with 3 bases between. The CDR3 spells CASGPYNEQFF. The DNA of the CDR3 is TGTGCTAGTGGTCCGTACAATGAGCAGTTCTTC. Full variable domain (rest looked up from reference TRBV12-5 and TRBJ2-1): DARVTQTPRHKVTEMGQEVTMRCQPILGHNTVFWYRQTMMQGLELLAYFRNRAPLDDSGMPKDRFSAEMPDATLATLKIQPSEPRDSAVYFCASGPYNEQFFGPGTRLTVL.

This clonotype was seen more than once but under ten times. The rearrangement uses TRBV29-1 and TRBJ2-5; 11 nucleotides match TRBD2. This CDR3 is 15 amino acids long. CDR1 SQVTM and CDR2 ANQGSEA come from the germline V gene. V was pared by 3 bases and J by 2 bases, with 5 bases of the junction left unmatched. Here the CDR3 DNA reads TGCAGCGTTGACGGACTAGCGGGTTCACAAGAGACCCAGTACTTC. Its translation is CSVDGLAGSQETQYF.

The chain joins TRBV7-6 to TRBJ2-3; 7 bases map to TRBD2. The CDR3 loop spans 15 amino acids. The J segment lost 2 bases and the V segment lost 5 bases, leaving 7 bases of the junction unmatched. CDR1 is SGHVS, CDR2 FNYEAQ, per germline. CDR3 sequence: CASSPGTTVTDTQYF. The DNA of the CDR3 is TGTGCCAGCAGCCCCGGGACTACAGTCACAGATACGCAGTATTTT.

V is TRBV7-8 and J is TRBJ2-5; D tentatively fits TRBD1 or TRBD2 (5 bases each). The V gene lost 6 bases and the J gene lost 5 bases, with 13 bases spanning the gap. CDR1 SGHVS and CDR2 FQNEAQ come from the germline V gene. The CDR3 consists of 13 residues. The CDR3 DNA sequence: TGTGCCAGCAGGTCGGGGCTCAGGGAGACCCAGTACTTC. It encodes CASRSGLRETQYF.

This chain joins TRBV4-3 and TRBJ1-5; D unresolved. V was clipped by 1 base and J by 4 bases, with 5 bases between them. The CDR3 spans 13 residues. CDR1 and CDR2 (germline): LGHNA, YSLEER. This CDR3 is CASSQGDNQPQHF. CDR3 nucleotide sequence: TGCGCCAGCAGCCAAGGAGATAATCAGCCCCAGCATTTT.

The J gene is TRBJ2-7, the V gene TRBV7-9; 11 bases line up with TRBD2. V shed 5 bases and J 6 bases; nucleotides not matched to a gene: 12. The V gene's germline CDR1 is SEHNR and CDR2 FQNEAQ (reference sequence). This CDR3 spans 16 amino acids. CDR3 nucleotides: TGTGCCAGCAGCGCTAGCCCCCGTCTAGCGGGGGGCGAGCAGTACTTC. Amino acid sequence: CASSASPRLAGGEQYF.

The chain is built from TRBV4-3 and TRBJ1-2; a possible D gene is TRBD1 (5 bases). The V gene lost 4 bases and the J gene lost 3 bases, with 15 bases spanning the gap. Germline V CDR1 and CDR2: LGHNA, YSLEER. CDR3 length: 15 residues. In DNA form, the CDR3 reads TGCGCCAGCAGCCCGCGTGGGCAGGGTCACTATGGCTACACCTTC. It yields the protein CASSPRGQGHYGYTF.

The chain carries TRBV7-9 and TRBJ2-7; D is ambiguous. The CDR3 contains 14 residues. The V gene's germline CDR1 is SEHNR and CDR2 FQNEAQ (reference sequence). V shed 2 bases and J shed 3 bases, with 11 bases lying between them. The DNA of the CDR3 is TGTGCCAGCAGCTTACCCCCCAAGATCTACGAGCAGTACTTC. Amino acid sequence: CASSLPPKIYEQYF. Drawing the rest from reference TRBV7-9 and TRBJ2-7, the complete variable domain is DTGVSQNPRHKITKRGQNVTFRCDPISEHNRLYWYRQTLGQGPEFLTYFQNEAQLEKSRLLSDRFSAERPKGSFSTLEIQRTEQGDSAMYLCASSLPPKIYEQYFGPGTRLTVT.

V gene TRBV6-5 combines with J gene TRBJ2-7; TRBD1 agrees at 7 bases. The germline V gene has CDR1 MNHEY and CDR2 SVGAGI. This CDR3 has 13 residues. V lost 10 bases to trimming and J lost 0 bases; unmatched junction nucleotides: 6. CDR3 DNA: TGTGCCACCTCCGGGGACAGCTCCTACGAGCAGTACTTC. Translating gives CATSGDSSYEQYF.